Below, one TCR beta chain is given with its context. The data were produced by immunoSEQ multiplex PCR, yet TCRdb's version contains in-frame clones alone and is incomplete. The profile shows about 51,000 clones, more than 70% of them singletons. The sample comes from a study of early stage breast cancer tumors. This CDR3 has 16 amino acids. Germline V lookup: CDR1 MRHNA, CDR2 SNTAGT. V was pared by 4 bases and J by 2 bases, with 15 bases between. V is TRBV6-4 and J is TRBJ2-1; a possible D gene is TRBD2 (5 bases). This receptor was obtained from a person in their 40s with breast cancer. Sequences were obtained from blood. The CDR3 DNA sequence: TGTGCCAGCAGTGGCTACGGGAAGCCCACCTACAATGAGCAGTTCTTC. Encoded protein: CASSGYGKPTYNEQFF.